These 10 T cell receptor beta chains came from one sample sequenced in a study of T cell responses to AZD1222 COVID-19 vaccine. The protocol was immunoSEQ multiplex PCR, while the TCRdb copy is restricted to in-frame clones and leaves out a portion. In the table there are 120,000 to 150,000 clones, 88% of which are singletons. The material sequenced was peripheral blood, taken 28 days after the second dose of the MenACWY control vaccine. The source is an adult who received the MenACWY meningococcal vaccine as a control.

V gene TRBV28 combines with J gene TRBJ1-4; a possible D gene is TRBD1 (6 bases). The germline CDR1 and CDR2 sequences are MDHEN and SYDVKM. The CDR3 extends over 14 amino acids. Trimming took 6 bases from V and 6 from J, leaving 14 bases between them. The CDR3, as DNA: TGTGCCAGCAGCAAGGGGGGGACGGATGAAAAACTGTTTTTT. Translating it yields CASSKGGTDEKLFF.

CDR3 DNA sequence: TGCGCCAGCAGTGAGCCTCCCCTGAGGAGGGGTGAAAAACTGTTTTTT. Protein sequence: CASSEPPLRRGEKLFF. This sequence joins TRBV10-1 and TRBJ1-4; weak D call: TRBD1 (5 bases). Germline CDR1 and CDR2: WNHNN and SYGVQD (reference sequence). V was trimmed by 2 bases and J by 7 bases, leaving 17 bases between them. This CDR3 spans 16 amino acids.

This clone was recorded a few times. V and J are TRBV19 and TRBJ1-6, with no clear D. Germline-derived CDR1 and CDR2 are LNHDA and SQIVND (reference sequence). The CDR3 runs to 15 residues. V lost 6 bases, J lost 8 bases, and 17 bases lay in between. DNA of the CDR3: TGTGCCAGTAGCTCCCGAGGGCTAGGCGATTCACCCCTCCACTTT. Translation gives CASSSRGLGDSPLHF.

CDR3 protein: CATSDAYQGVYGYTF. Here the CDR3 DNA reads TGTGCCACCAGTGATGCCTACCAGGGTGTCTATGGCTACACCTTC. The chain is built from TRBV24-1 and TRBJ1-2; D is perhaps TRBD1 (5 bases). Germline V gives CDR1 KGHDR, CDR2 SFDVKD. Trimming pared 3 bases from V and 4 bases from J, leaving 14 bases between. The CDR3 spans 15 residues.

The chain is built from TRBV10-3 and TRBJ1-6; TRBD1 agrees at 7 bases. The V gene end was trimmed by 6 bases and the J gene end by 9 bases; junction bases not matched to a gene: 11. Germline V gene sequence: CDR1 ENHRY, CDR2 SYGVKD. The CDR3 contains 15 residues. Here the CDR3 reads CAIRQPDRVGSPLHF. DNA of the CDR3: TGTGCCATCAGACAACCAGACAGGGTTGGTTCACCCCTCCACTTT.

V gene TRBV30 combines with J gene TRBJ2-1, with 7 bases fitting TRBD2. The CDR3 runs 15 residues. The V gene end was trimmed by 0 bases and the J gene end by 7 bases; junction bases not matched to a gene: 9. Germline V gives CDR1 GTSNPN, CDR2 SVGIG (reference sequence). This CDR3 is CAWSVWSGVKNEQFF. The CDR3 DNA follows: TGTGCCTGGAGTGTCTGGAGCGGGGTAAAGAATGAGCAGTTCTTC. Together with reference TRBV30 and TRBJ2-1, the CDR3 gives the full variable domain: SQTIHQWPATLVQPVGSPLSLECTVEGTSNPNLYWYRQAAGRGLQLLFYSVGIGQISSEVPQNLSASRPQDRQFILSSKKLLLSDSGFYLCAWSVWSGVKNEQFFGPGTRLTVL.

This CDR3 is CASSYSIGGIGNTIYF. The CDR3 DNA sequence: TGTGCCAGCAGTTACTCGATAGGGGGGATTGGAAACACCATATATTTT. V is TRBV6-5 and J is TRBJ1-3, with D possibly matching TRBD1 (6 bases). There are 16 residues in the CDR3. V was trimmed by 0 bases and J by 3 bases, leaving 12 bases between them. CDR1 MNHEY and CDR2 SVGAGI come from the germline V gene.

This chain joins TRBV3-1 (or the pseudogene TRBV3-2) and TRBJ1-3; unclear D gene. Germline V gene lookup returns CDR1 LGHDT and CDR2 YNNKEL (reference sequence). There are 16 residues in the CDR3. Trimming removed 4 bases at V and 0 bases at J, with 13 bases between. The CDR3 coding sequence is TGTGCCAGCAGCCCGGGAGGCCAGAACTCTGGAAACACCATATATTTT. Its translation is CASSPGGQNSGNTIYF.

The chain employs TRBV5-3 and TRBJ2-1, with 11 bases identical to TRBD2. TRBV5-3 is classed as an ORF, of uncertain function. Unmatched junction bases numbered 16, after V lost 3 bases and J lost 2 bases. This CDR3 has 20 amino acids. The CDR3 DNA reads TGTGCCAGAAGCTGCATACTAGCGGGAGTTTCTAGGAACCCCTACAATGAGCAGTTCTTC. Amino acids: CARSCILAGVSRNPYNEQFF.

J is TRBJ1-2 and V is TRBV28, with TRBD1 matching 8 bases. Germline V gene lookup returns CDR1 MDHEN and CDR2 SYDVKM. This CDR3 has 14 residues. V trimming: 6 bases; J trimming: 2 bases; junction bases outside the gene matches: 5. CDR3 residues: CASRSGGPNYGYTF. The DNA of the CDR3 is TGTGCCAGCAGATCAGGGGGCCCGAACTATGGCTACACCTTC.